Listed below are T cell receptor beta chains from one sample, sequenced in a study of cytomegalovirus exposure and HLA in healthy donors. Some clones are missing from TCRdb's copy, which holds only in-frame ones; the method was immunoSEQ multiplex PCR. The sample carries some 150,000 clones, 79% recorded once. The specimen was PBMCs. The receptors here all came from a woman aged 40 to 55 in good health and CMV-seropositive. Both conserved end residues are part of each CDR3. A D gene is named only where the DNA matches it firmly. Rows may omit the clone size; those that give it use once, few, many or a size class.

DNA: TGTGCCAGCAGTGAATATACCCCAGCAACTAATGAAAAACTGTTTTTT; CDR3: CASSEYTPATNEKLFF; size: .; length: 16; J: TRBJ1-4; V: TRBV25-1; D: .
DNA: TGTGCCAGCAGCGATGCCCCTAGCGGGGGATACAATGAGCAGTTCTTC; CDR3: CASSDAPSGGYNEQFF; size: .; length: 16; J: TRBJ2-1; V: TRBV5-4; D: TRBD2
DNA: TGTGCCAGCAGCGGACTTACTGTTGAGCAGTTCTTC; CDR3: CASSGLTVEQFF; size: .; length: 12; J: TRBJ2-1; V: TRBV7-2; D: .
DNA: TGTGCCAGCAGCCGCCTCGGGGAGGTCCGAGAAGATACGCAGTATTTT; CDR3: CASSRLGEVREDTQYF; size: few; length: 16; J: TRBJ2-3; V: TRBV5-4; D: .
DNA: TGTGCCAGCAAAGACAGCAATAACTATGGCTACACCTTC; CDR3: CASKDSNNYGYTF; size: .; length: 13; J: TRBJ1-2; V: TRBV6-5; D: .
DNA: TGTGCCATCAGTGATCGGCAGGGAGGGCCAGATACGCAGTATTTT; CDR3: CAISDRQGGPDTQYF; size: .; length: 15; J: TRBJ2-3; V: TRBV10-3; D: TRBD2
DNA: TGTGCCAGCTCGTCCGGCAGGGGTACTGAAGCTTTCTTT; CDR3: CASSSGRGTEAFF; size: .; length: 13; J: TRBJ1-1; V: TRBV18; D: .
DNA: TGTGCCATCAGTGAGGAGAGTCAGGGGAGAGCAGATACGCAGTATTTT; CDR3: CAISEESQGRADTQYF; size: .; length: 16; J: TRBJ2-3; V: TRBV10-3; D: .
DNA: TGTGCCAGCAGCCTCGGGTTTACGAGACAGGGGATTACTGATGGCTACACCTTC; CDR3: CASSLGFTRQGITDGYTF; size: .; length: 18; J: TRBJ1-2; V: TRBV28; D: TRBD1
DNA: TGTGCCAGCAGTGAGGGACAGGGTATGAGCTACACCTTC; CDR3: CASSEGQGMSYTF; size: .; length: 13; J: TRBJ1-2; V: TRBV6-1; D: TRBD1
DNA: TGTGCCACCAGCAGAGATTTATTACAGACCACCAACTATGGCTACACCTTC; CDR3: CATSRDLLQTTNYGYTF; size: .; length: 17; J: TRBJ1-2; V: TRBV15; D: .
DNA: TGTGCCAGCAGTTATAGCGGGGGGTCGGAAGAGACCCAGTACTTC; CDR3: CASSYSGGSEETQYF; size: .; length: 15; J: TRBJ2-5; V: TRBV28; D: TRBD2
DNA: TGCGCCAGCAGCCCAAGAGATGGGCCTTTTGCGGGGATATTCAATGAGCAGTTCTTC; CDR3: CASSPRDGPFAGIFNEQFF; size: .; length: 19; J: TRBJ2-1; V: TRBV5-1; D: .
DNA: TGTGCCAGCAGTGAGGGACAGGGGATTAGGAGCACCTTC; CDR3: CASSEGQGIRSTF; size: .; length: 13; J: TRBJ1-2; V: TRBV6-1; D: TRBD1
DNA: TGTGCCAGCAGCGTACAGGGTCGGAACACTGAAGCTTTCTTT; CDR3: CASSVQGRNTEAFF; size: once; length: 14; J: TRBJ1-1; V: TRBV2; D: .
DNA: TGTGCCAGCAGTGAACAGGCAACCACCACTGAAGCTTTCTTT; CDR3: CASSEQATTTEAFF; size: .; length: 14; J: TRBJ1-1; V: TRBV7-6; D: .
DNA: TGCGCCAGCAGTCAAAGGGGGGAGGGGAACACTGAAGCTTTCTTT; CDR3: CASSQRGEGNTEAFF; size: .; length: 15; J: TRBJ1-1; V: TRBV23-1; D: .
DNA: TGCGCCAGCAGCTTGGTGGCGGGGCCGAATGAGCAGTTCTTC; CDR3: CASSLVAGPNEQFF; size: .; length: 14; J: TRBJ2-1; V: TRBV5-1; D: .
DNA: TGTGCCAGTCTCCGGGACACAAGCACAGATACGCAGTATTTT; CDR3: CASLRDTSTDTQYF; size: .; length: 14; J: TRBJ2-3; V: TRBV2; D: .
DNA: TGTGCTAGTGGTCGAGACTGCAATGAGCAGTTCTTC; CDR3: CASGRDCNEQFF; size: .; length: 12; J: TRBJ2-1; V: TRBV12-5; D: .
DNA: TGTGCCAGCTCACCACGGCAGGTTGAGGAAAAACTGTTTTTT; CDR3: CASSPRQVEEKLFF; size: .; length: 14; J: TRBJ1-4; V: TRBV18; D: .
DNA: TGTGCCAGCAGCACGTTCGGGGGGACTGGCACAGATACGCAGTATTTT; CDR3: CASSTFGGTGTDTQYF; size: .; length: 16; J: TRBJ2-3; V: TRBV7-3; D: TRBD2
DNA: TGTGCCAGTGCGCGGGGGGAAGATACGCAGTATTTT; CDR3: CASARGEDTQYF; size: .; length: 12; J: TRBJ2-3; V: TRBV6-1; D: TRBD2
DNA: TGTGCCAGCACGGGACAGCCCGATTCTGGAAACACCATATATTTT; CDR3: CASTGQPDSGNTIYF; size: .; length: 15; J: TRBJ1-3; V: TRBV6-5; D: TRBD1
DNA: TGTGCCAGTAGTATAATGGCAGGGGTTGTTCAGAACACTGAAGCTTTCTTT; CDR3: CASSIMAGVVQNTEAFF; size: once; length: 17; J: TRBJ1-1; V: TRBV19; D: .
DNA: TGTGCCAGCACAACCCCGGGACTAGCGGGGGCCGGGGAGCTGTTTTTT; CDR3: CASTTPGLAGAGELFF; size: few; length: 16; J: TRBJ2-2; V: TRBV19; D: TRBD2